The present TCR beta chain was sequenced within a study of T cell repertoires in cytomegalovirus infection. Study at large: CMV infection and matching HLA type were both indicated by public TCR beta signatures. Findings and limits, study-wide: Dominating the ex vivo response were TCR beta clonotypes that were CMV-specific and HLA-C-restricted. The cumulative frequency of public TCR beta families identified carriers of CMV plus the relevant HLA.

TCRdb itself ran the reads through MiXCR, one entry per CDR3 protein. The repertoire holds roughly 230,000 distinct CDR3 sequences, about 20% seen once, with 15% to 20% in the top ten. CDR3 length: 14 residues. V gave up 2 bases and J gave up 9 bases; unmatched junction bases: 5. Looked up from germline, CDR1 is MNHEY and CDR2 is SMNVEV (reference sequence). In regard to this clonotype: Its antigen remains unknown.

The specimen sequenced was CD8+ T cells from PBMCs. The sequence derives from a human donor in good health (CMV status not recorded). Some clones in this sample may be carry-over from other donors' samples. The chain employs TRBV27 and TRBJ2-1, with TRBD2 matching 9 bases. The CDR3 is CASSLAGGQGEQFF. CDR3 coding DNA: TGTGCCAGCAGTTTAGCGGGGGGGCAGGGTGAGCAGTTCTTC.